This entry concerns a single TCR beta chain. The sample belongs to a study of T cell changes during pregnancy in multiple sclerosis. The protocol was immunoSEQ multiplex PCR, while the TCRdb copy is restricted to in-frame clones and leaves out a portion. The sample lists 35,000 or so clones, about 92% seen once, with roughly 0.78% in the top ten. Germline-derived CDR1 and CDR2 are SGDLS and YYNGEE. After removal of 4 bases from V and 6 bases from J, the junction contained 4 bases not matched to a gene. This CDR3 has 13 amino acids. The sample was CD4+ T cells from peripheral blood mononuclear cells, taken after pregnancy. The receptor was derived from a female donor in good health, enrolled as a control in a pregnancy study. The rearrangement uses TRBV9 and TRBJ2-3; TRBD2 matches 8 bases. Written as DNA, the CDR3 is TGTGCCAGCAGCCCCCGGGGGGGGGATACGCAGTATTTT. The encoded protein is CASSPRGGDTQYF. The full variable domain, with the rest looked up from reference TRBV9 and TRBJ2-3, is DSGVTQTPKHLITATGQRVTLRCSPRSGDLSVYWYQQSLDQGLQFLIQYYNGEERAKGNILERFSAQQFPDLHSELNLSSLELGDSALYFCASSPRGGDTQYFGPGTRLTVL.